The 30 T cell receptor beta chains in this list originate from one sample, sequenced in a study of cytomegalovirus exposure and HLA in healthy donors. Primers for the PCR totalled 60 Vbeta and 13 Jbeta. Clones were sequenced by immunoSEQ multiplex PCR, and TCRdb holds only the in-frame ones, with some missing. The top ten clones hold 0.77% of a sample with under 200,000 clones, 80% to 90% of them seen once. Sequences were obtained from PBMCs. The source is a young woman in good health and CMV-seronegative.

A remark on this clone: The sample contains more than one DNA sequence encoding this CDR3. The chain recombines TRBV2 with TRBJ1-4; D remains unclear. This CDR3 has 11 residues. Trimming took off 8 bases at V and 12 bases at J, with 13 bases between the two ends. Germline V gene lookup returns CDR1 SNHLY and CDR2 FYNNEI. The CDR3 sequence is CASAGEVELFF. The CDR3 coding sequence is TGTGCCAGCGCGGGAGAAGTGGAACTGTTTTTT.

About this clone itself: The germline gene is not matched at one end of the junction; a read error may be the cause. The same CDR3 arises from other DNA sequences in this sample as well. This chain links TRBV11-2 with TRBJ2-7, with 12 positions matching TRBD2. The germline CDR1 and CDR2 sequences are SGHAT and FQNNGV. The CDR3 is 19 residues long. The CDR3 region is CASSLDSLAGGPNVYEQYF. The CDR3 DNA is TGTGCCAGCAGCTTAGATTCCCTAGCGGGAGGGCCCAACGTATACGAACAGTACTTC.

The V gene is TRBV5-1, the J gene TRBJ2-5, with 10 bases identical to TRBD1. The CDR3 covers 15 residues. The V gene end was trimmed by 4 bases and the J gene end by 5 bases; junction bases not matched to a gene: 8. The germline CDR1 and CDR2 sequences are SGHRS and YFSETQ. The CDR3 protein is CASSPGGQGLETQYF. CDR3 coding DNA: TGCGCCAGCAGCCCGGGGGGACAGGGGCTCGAGACCCAGTACTTC.

The chain is built from TRBV19 and TRBJ2-3, with 10 bases lining up with TRBD2. The CDR3 length is 15 residues. After removal of 5 bases from V and 5 bases from J, the junction contained 7 bases not matched to a gene. Per the germline V gene, CDR1 is LNHDA and CDR2 is SQIVND (reference sequence). The CDR3: CASSESSGGGDTQYF. The DNA for the CDR3 is TGTGCCAGTAGTGAATCTAGCGGGGGAGGAGATACGCAGTATTTT.

DNA of the CDR3: TGTGCCTGGAGGGTAAGATCAGATTCACCCCTCCACTTT. This encodes CAWRVRSDSPLHF. The chain recombines TRBV30 with TRBJ1-6, with no clear D. Trimming pared 3 bases from V and 8 bases from J, leaving 11 bases between. This CDR3 has 13 residues. The germline V gene encodes CDR1 GTSNPN and CDR2 SVGIG (reference sequence).

The chain couples TRBV5-4 to TRBJ2-7; D might be TRBD2 (6 bases). Trimming pared 4 bases from V and 2 bases from J, leaving 13 bases between. Germline CDR1 reads SGHNT; CDR2 reads YYREEE (reference sequence). The CDR3 loop spans 14 amino acids. In DNA, the CDR3 is TGTGCCAGCAGCCCAAGCGGGTCTCCCTACGAGCAGTACTTC. Protein product: CASSPSGSPYEQYF.

The V gene is TRBV15, the J gene TRBJ2-5; D remains unclear. The CDR3 is 15 amino acids. Germline lookup yields CDR1 LNHNV and CDR2 YYDKDF (reference sequence). V lost 2 bases, J lost 1 base, and 11 bases lay in between. The CDR3 sequence: CATSRFSGSQETQYF. As DNA, the CDR3 is TGTGCCACCAGCAGATTTTCTGGCTCCCAAGAGACCCAGTACTTC.

This chain links TRBV5-1 with TRBJ2-1, with D possibly being TRBD1 (6 bases). This CDR3 comprises 13 residues. The V and J ends lost 3 bases and 10 bases respectively, with 14 bases between them. CDR1 and CDR2 (germline): SGHRS, YFSETQ. The CDR3 nucleotides read TGCGCCAGCAGCTCTTTTGGGGGCCGGGAGCAGTTCTTC. As protein: CASSSFGGREQFF.

The J gene is TRBJ2-3, the V gene TRBV28; TRBD1 is a possible D gene (5 bases). The germline V gene has CDR1 MDHEN and CDR2 SYDVKM. This CDR3 has 15 residues. Trimming removed 7 bases from V and 4 bases from J, with 18 bases in between. CDR3 DNA: TGTGCCAGCAAGGACACCCCCCTGGGTCCAGATACGCAGTATTTT. Translated: CASKDTPLGPDTQYF.

The chain links TRBV27 to TRBJ2-5, with 7 bases lining up with TRBD1. The J call may be incorrect, as the DNA end agrees better with TRBJ2-7. Germline lookup yields CDR1 MNHEY and CDR2 SMNVEV (reference sequence). The CDR3 contains 15 residues. The CDR3 DNA follows: TGTGCCAGCAGTTTTAACAGGGGTAGCTCCTACGAGCAGTACTTC. This translates into CASSFNRGSSYEQYF.

This sequence joins TRBV18 and TRBJ1-2, with D perhaps matching TRBD1 (5 bases). The CDR3 is made up of 16 amino acids. V was shortened by 2 bases and J by 4 bases, with 17 bases between the two germline ends. Germline assignment: CDR1 KGHSH and CDR2 LQKENI. The CDR3 DNA is TGTGCCAGCTCACCATATCCCTCAGACAGCCCCTATGGCTACACCTTC. As protein: CASSPYPSDSPYGYTF.

Turning to this clone: One end of the junction is discordant with germline, which a read error may explain. V usage is TRBV7-9 and J usage is TRBJ2-2, with TRBD2 as a possible D gene (5 bases). The CDR3 totals 15 residues. Germline V gives CDR1 SEHNR, CDR2 FQNEAQ (reference sequence). The CDR3 here is CSSSLIPRGTGELFF. CDR3 sequence (DNA): TGTTCCAGCAGCTTAATTCCCCGGGGAACCGGGGAGCTGTTTTTT.

The chain combines TRBV2 with TRBJ1-6; D perhaps matches TRBD1 (6 bases). This CDR3 comprises 15 residues. The germline V gene encodes CDR1 SNHLY and CDR2 FYNNEI. The V gene lost 3 bases and the J gene lost 5 bases, with 11 bases spanning the gap. The CDR3 region has the DNA TGTGCCAGCAGTGAGAGGAGACAGGATAATTCACCCCTCCACTTT. Its translation: CASSERRQDNSPLHF.

J is TRBJ2-7 and V is TRBV7-9; the match to TRBD2 covers 8 bases. This CDR3 has 15 residues. Trimming removed 5 bases from V and 6 bases from J; junction bases left unmatched: 12. CDR1 is SEHNR and CDR2 is FQNEAQ in the germline V gene (reference sequence). Written as DNA, the CDR3 is TGTGCCAGCAGCGGCCAAAGCGGGAGACTTATCGAGCAGTACTTC. This translates into CASSGQSGRLIEQYF.

The chain combines TRBV19 with TRBJ2-3; D is possibly TRBD2 (5 bases). The V end lost 8 bases, the J end lost 2 bases, and 11 bases lay between the germline ends. CDR1 LNHDA and CDR2 SQIVND come from the germline V gene (reference sequence). The CDR3 spans 13 residues. CDR3 region: CASLSGDTDTQYF. As DNA, the CDR3 is TGTGCCAGTCTCAGCGGAGACACAGATACGCAGTATTTT.

The genes are TRBV11-2 and TRBJ2-7, with D unclear. This CDR3 has 12 residues. V gave up 4 bases and J gave up 3 bases, with 7 bases separating them. Germline V CDR1 and CDR2: SGHAT, FQNNGV. The CDR3: CASSYASYEQYF. The CDR3 nucleotides are TGTGCCAGCAGCTACGCTAGCTACGAGCAGTACTTC.

This chain links TRBV10-3 with TRBJ1-2; unclear D gene. CDR1 and CDR2 (germline): ENHRY, SYGVKD. The CDR3 sequence is 12 residues long. V shed 8 bases and J shed 1 base, with 8 bases lying between them. The CDR3 nucleotides are TGTGCCATCTCTAACAGTAACTATGGCTACACCTTC. This codes for CAISNSNYGYTF.

The chain joins TRBV5-1 to TRBJ2-1, with 7 bases identical to TRBD2. This CDR3 comprises 15 residues. In germline, CDR1 is SGHRS, CDR2 YFSETQ. Losses at the gene ends were 5 bases for V and 2 bases for J; bases not matched to a gene: 7. CDR3 amino acids: CASRTSYSTYNEQFF. For the CDR3, the DNA is TGCGCCAGCAGGACTAGCTACTCTACCTACAATGAGCAGTTCTTC.

The rearrangement uses TRBV28 and TRBJ1-1; perhaps TRBD1 as D (5 bases). The CDR3 has 14 amino acids. V shed 8 bases and J shed 0 bases, with 13 bases lying between them. From germline, CDR1 is MDHEN and CDR2 SYDVKM. The CDR3 nucleotides read TGTGCCAGCCTCCCCCTACAGGTGAACACTGAAGCTTTCTTT. Residues: CASLPLQVNTEAFF.

The chain couples TRBV4-3 to TRBJ2-7; D may be TRBD1 (7 bases). In germline, CDR1 is LGHNA, CDR2 YSLEER. This CDR3 is 13 amino acids long. The V and J ends lost 3 bases and 6 bases respectively, with 12 bases between them. In DNA, the CDR3 is TGCGCCAGCAGCCACCAGCAGGGGGGCGAGCAGTACTTC. Translated, it gives CASSHQQGGEQYF.

In its sample, this clone was seen once. This chain connects TRBV29-1 to TRBJ2-7, with a tentative D call TRBD2 (6 bases). CDR1 SQVTM and CDR2 ANQGSEA come from the germline V gene. With 4 bases removed from V and 5 bases from J, the gap between germline ends came to 15 bases. The CDR3 is 13 residues long. CDR3 sequence: CSVGTGSRDEQYF. The CDR3 DNA follows: TGCAGCGTTGGAACCGGGAGTCGGGACGAGCAGTACTTC.

This sequence joins TRBV5-6 and TRBJ2-3; 8 bases are a match to TRBD1. Germline V gives CDR1 SGHDT, CDR2 YYEEEE. The CDR3 covers 13 residues. With V trimmed by 6 bases and J by 4 bases, 4 bases remained unmatched. The CDR3 here is CASIQQGADTQYF. The CDR3 nucleotides read TGTGCCAGCATACAACAGGGGGCAGATACGCAGTATTTT. The variable domain in full, completed from reference TRBV5-6 and TRBJ2-3, reads DAGVTQSPTHLIKTRGQQVTLRCSPKSGHDTVSWYQQALGQGPQFIFQYYEEEERQRGNFPDRFSGHQFPNYSSELNVNALLLGDSALYLCASIQQGADTQYFGPGTRLTVL.

The gene calls are TRBV10-2 and TRBJ1-2; 7 nucleotides agree with TRBD1. Trimming cost V 6 bases and J 1 base; bases outside gene matches: 8. The CDR3 consists of 15 residues. Germline lookup yields CDR1 WSHSY and CDR2 SAAADI. The chain's CDR3 is CASRRGQQLNYGYTF. CDR3 sequence (DNA): TGCGCCAGCAGACGGGGACAGCAACTTAACTATGGCTACACCTTC.

This chain connects TRBV28 to TRBJ2-2; TRBD1 might be the D (6 bases). Germline V gene sequence: CDR1 MDHEN, CDR2 SYDVKM. This CDR3 spans 15 amino acids. Between the trimmed V and J ends, which lost 5 bases and 3 bases, there was a span of 13 bases. CDR3 sequence reads: CASSLTGSDTGELFF. CDR3 in DNA: TGTGCCAGCAGTCTTACAGGGTCCGACACCGGGGAGCTGTTTTTT.

The chain uses TRBV28 and TRBJ2-5; maybe TRBD1 (6 bases). The DNA end lines up better with TRBJ2-7; the J call may be wrong. From germline, CDR1 is MDHEN and CDR2 SYDVKM. This CDR3 is 15 amino acids long. The CDR3 region has the DNA TGTGCCAGCAGTGCGCCACAGGGATTGACCCACGAGCAGTACTTC. Translated, it gives CASSAPQGLTHEQYF.

The V and J genes are TRBV23-1 and TRBJ2-2; D is undetermined. TRBV23-1 qualifies as an ORF whose function is uncertain. The CDR3 is 15 amino acids. V lost 0 bases, J lost 1 base, and 6 bases lay in between. CDR3 protein: CASSQSRLNTGELFF. The CDR3 coding sequence is TGCGCCAGCAGTCAATCGAGACTGAACACCGGGGAGCTGTTTTTT.

This clone was seen a handful of times. J is TRBJ1-1 and V is TRBV6-5; weak D call: TRBD1 (6 bases). V was trimmed by 0 bases and J by 1 base, leaving 9 bases between them. From germline, CDR1 is MNHEY and CDR2 SVGAGI. The CDR3 is 15 amino acids. The CDR3 coding sequence is TGTGCCAGCAGTTACTCTTTGGGACAGAACACTGAAGCTTTCTTT. Amino acid sequence: CASSYSLGQNTEAFF.

The chain uses TRBV27 and TRBJ2-1; 10 positions match TRBD2. CDR3 length equals 15 residues. Per germline, CDR1 MNHEY and CDR2 SMNVEV (reference sequence). Unmatched junction bases numbered 4, after V lost 3 bases and J lost 5 bases. The CDR3 here is CASSFRLAGDNEQFF. In DNA form, the CDR3 reads TGTGCCAGCAGTTTTCGGCTAGCGGGAGACAATGAGCAGTTCTTC.

The chain employs TRBV19 and TRBJ2-7; D possibly corresponds to TRBD1 (5 bases). Trimming took off 9 bases at V and 0 bases at J, with 21 bases between the two ends. The CDR3 totals 16 residues. Germline values: CDR1 LNHDA, CDR2 SQIVND (reference sequence). CDR3 residues: CASRTQGSANSYEQYF. Here the CDR3 DNA reads TGTGCCAGCAGAACGCAGGGAAGCGCGAACTCCTACGAGCAGTACTTC.

The chain employs TRBV4-1 and TRBJ2-5; 11 nucleotides match TRBD2. The assigned J gene may be wrong: the sequence end matches TRBJ2-7 better. The CDR3 length is 15 residues. Germline V gives CDR1 MGHRA, CDR2 YSYEKL. The CDR3 bases are TGCGCCAGCAGCCAAGATAGCGGGAGGGCCTACGAGCAGTACTTC. Translating it yields CASSQDSGRAYEQYF.